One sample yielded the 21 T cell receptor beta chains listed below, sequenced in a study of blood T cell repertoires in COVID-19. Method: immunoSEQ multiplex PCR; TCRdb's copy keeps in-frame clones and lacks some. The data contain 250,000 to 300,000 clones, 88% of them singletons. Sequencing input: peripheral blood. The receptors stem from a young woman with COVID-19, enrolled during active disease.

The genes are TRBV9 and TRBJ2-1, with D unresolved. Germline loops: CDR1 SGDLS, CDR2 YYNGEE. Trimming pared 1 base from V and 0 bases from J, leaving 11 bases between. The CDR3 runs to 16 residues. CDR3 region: CASSVLSASSYNEQFF. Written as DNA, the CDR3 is TGTGCCAGCAGCGTACTAAGCGCAAGCTCCTACAATGAGCAGTTCTTC. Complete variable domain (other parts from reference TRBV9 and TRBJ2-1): DSGVTQTPKHLITATGQRVTLRCSPRSGDLSVYWYQQSLDQGLQFLIQYYNGEERAKGNILERFSAQQFPDLHSELNLSSLELGDSALYFCASSVLSASSYNEQFFGPGTRLTVL.

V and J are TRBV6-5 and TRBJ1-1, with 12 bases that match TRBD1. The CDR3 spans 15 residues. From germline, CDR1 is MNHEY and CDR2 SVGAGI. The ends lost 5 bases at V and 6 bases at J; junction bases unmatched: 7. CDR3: CASSIKGTGGPEAFF. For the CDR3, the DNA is TGTGCCAGCAGTATCAAAGGGACAGGGGGCCCTGAAGCTTTCTTT.

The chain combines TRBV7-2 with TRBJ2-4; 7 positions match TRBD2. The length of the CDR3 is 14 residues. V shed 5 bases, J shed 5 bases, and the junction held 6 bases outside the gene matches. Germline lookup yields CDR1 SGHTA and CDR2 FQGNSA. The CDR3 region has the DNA TGTGCCAGCAGCCGTAGCGGGCCCCAAAACATTCAGTACTTC. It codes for CASSRSGPQNIQYF.

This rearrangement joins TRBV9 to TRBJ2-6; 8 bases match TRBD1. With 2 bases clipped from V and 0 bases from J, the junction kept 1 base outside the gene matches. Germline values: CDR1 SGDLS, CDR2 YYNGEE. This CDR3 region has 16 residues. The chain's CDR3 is CASSVGTGSGANVLTF. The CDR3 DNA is TGTGCCAGCAGCGTCGGGACAGGCTCTGGGGCCAACGTCCTGACTTTC.

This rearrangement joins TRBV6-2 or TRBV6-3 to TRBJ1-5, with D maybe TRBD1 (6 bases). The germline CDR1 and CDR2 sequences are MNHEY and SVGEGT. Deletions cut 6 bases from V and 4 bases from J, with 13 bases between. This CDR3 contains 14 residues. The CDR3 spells CASSRGTLNQPQHF. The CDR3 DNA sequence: TGTGCCAGCAGCCGGGGGACACTTAATCAGCCCCAGCATTTT.

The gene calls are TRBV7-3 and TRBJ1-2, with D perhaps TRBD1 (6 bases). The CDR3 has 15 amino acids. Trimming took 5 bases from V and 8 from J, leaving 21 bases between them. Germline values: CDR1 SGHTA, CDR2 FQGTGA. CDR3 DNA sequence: TGTGCCAGCAGCATGACCCGGGACATCACGGGAGGCTACACCTTC. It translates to CASSMTRDITGGYTF.

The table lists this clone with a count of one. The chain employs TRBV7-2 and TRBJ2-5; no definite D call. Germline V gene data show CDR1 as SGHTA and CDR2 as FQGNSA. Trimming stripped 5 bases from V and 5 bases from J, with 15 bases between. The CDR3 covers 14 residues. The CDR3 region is CASSPEALRETQYF. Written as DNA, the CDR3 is TGTGCCAGCAGCCCTGAGGCCCTCCGGGAGACCCAGTACTTC.

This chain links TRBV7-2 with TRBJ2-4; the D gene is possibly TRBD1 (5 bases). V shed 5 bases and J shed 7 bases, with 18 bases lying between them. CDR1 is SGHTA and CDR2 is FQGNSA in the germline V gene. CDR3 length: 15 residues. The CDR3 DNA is TGTGCCAGCAGCCTCGAACGAAGGGGTGGGAACATTCAGTACTTC. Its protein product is CASSLERRGGNIQYF.

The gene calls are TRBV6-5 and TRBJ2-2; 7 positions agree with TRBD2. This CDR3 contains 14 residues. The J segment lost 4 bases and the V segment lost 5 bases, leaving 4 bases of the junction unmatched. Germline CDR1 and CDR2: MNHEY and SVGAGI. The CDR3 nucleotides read TGTGCCAGCAGTAACCCGGGAGGCACCGGGGAGCTGTTTTTT. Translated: CASSNPGGTGELFF.

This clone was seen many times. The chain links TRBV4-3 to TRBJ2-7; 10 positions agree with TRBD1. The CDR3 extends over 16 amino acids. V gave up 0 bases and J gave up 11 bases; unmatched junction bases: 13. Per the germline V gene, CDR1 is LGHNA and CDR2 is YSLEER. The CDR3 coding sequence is TGCGCCAGCAGCCAAGATCAGGGGGGACAGGGGCGCTTGGAGTACTTC. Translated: CASSQDQGGQGRLEYF.

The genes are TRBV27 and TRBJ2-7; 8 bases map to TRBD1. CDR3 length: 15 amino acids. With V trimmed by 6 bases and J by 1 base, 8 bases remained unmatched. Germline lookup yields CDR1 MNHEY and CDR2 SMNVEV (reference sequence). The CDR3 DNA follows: TGTGCCAGCAGCCTGACAGGGGCTTTTTCCTACGAGCAGTACTTC. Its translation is CASSLTGAFSYEQYF.

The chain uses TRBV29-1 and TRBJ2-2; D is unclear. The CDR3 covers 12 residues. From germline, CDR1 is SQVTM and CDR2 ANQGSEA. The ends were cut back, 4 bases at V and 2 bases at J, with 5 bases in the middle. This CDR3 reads CSVASNTGELFF. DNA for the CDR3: TGCAGCGTTGCCAGTAACACCGGGGAGCTGTTTTTT.

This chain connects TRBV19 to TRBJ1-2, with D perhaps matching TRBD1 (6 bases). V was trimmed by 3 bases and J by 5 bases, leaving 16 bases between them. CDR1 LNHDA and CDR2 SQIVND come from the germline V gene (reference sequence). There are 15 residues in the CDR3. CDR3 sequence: CASSIPRGHFYGYTF. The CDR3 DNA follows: TGTGCCAGTAGTATCCCCCGGGGACATTTTTATGGCTACACCTTC.

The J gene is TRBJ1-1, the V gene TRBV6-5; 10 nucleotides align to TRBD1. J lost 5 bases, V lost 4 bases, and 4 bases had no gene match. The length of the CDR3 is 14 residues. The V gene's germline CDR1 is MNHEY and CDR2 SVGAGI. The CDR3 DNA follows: TGTGCCAGCAGTTCTTGGACAGGGGGGACTGAAGCTTTCTTT. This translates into CASSSWTGGTEAFF.

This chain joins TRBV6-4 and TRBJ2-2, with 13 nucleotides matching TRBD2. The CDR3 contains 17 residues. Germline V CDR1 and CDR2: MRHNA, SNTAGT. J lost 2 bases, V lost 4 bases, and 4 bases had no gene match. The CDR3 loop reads CASSVGLAGANTGELFF. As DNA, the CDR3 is TGTGCCAGCAGTGTTGGACTAGCGGGAGCAAACACCGGGGAGCTGTTTTTT.

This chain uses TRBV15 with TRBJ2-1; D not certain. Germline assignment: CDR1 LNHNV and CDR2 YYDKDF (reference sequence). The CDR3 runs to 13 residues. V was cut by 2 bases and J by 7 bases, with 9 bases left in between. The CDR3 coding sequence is TGTGCCACCAGCAGACCTCTCGGGAATGAGCAGTTCTTC. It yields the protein CATSRPLGNEQFF.

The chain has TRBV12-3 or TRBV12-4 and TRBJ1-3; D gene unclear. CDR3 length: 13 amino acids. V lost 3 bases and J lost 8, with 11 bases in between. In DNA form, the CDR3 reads TGTGCCAGCAGTTTTTACTTGAGGGACACCATATATTTT. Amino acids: CASSFYLRDTIYF.

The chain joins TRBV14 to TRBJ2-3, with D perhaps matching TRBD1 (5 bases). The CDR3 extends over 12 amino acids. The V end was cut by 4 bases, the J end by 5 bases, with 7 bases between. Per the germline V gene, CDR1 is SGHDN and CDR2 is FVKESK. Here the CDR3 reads CASSPTGDTQYF. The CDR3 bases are TGTGCCAGCAGCCCCACAGGAGATACGCAGTATTTT.

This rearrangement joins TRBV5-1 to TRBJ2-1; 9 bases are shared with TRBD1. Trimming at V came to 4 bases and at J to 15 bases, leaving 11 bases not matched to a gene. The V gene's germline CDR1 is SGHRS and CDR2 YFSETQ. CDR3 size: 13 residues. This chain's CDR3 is CASSAGTGFIRFF. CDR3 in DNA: TGCGCCAGCAGCGCCGGGACAGGGTTTATTCGGTTCTTC.

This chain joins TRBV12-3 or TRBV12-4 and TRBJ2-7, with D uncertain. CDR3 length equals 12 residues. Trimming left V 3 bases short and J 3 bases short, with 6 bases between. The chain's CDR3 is CASSFGDYEQYF. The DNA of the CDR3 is TGTGCCAGCAGTTTTGGAGACTACGAGCAGTACTTC.

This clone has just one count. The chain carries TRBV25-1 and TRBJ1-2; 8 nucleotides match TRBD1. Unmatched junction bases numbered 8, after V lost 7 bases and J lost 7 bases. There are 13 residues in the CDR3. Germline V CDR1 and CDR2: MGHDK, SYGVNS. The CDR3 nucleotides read TGTGCCAGCACCCTGACAGGGGAATTTGGCTACACCTTC. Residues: CASTLTGEFGYTF.